This T cell receptor beta chain is from a study of CD8 T cells in ankylosing spondylitis. TCRdb re-derived calls from the 5' RACE reads in MiXCR, one entry per CDR3 protein. The table has 350,000 to 450,000 distinct CDR3 sequences, more than 20% seen once. From germline, CDR1 is WSHSY and CDR2 SAAADI. J gave up 5 bases and V 10 bases, and 10 bases lay outside the gene matches. This CDR3 region has 13 residues. The sequence derives from a male donor with ankylosing spondylitis or in good health (not recorded which). The rearrangement links TRBV10-2 to TRBJ2-7, with 8 bases fitting TRBD2. Sequenced material: blood, either unsorted or a sorted T cell fraction (not recorded which). CDR3 DNA: TGCGCCACTTCGAGGCGGGGGGTGGACGAGCAGTACTTC. It specifies CATSRRGVDEQYF.